This is a list of T cell receptor beta chains from one sample in a study of regulatory T cells in long-lasting Graves disease. TCRdb re-called the multiplex PCR reads with MiXCR, one entry per CDR3 protein. The sample holds 700,000 or so distinct CDR3 sequences, 25% to 30% seen once. This material consisted of peripheral blood mononuclear cells (PBMCs), taken when the disease was refractory, from a patient treated with antithyroid drugs. These receptors were taken from a female donor with Graves disease. Both conserved end residues are part of each CDR3. A D gene is named only where the DNA matches it firmly. Clone size, where shown, is once, few, many, or a class for clones that have expanded.

clone size	D gene	V gene	J gene	CDR3 length	CDR3 protein	CDR3 DNA
-	TRBD1	TRBV20-1	TRBJ1-2	14	CSARPGGGFYGYTF	TGCAGTGCTAGGCCAGGGGGCGGATTCTATGGCTACACCTTC
-	-	TRBV19	TRBJ1-1	15	CASSMQSGRNTEAFF	TGTGCCAGTAGTATGCAATCAGGGAGGAACACTGAAGCTTTCTTT
-	-	TRBV18	TRBJ2-5	15	CASSPPRPSQETQYF	TGTGCCAGCTCACCACCTCGACCGAGCCAAGAGACCCAGTACTTC
-	-	TRBV10-3	TRBJ2-5	13	CAISDRVQETQYF	TGTGCCATCAGTGACAGGGTCCAAGAGACCCAGTACTTC
few	-	TRBV6-2/TRBV6-3	TRBJ2-7	15	CASSYQPGAGYEQYF	TGTGCCAGCAGTTACCAACCGGGAGCTGGATACGAGCAGTACTTC
-	TRBD1	TRBV29-1	TRBJ1-2	12	CSVSQGAQGYTF	TGCAGCGTTAGCCAGGGGGCGCAAGGCTACACCTTC
many	-	TRBV28	TRBJ1-1	15	CASSPTDILNTEAFF	TGTGCCAGCAGTCCGACGGACATCCTAAACACTGAAGCTTTCTTT
-	-	TRBV7-6	TRBJ1-1	12	CASSLDGSKAFF	TGTGCCAGCAGCTTAGACGGGAGTAAAGCTTTCTTT
-	TRBD1	TRBV20-1	TRBJ2-2	15	CSAEDRGRRTGELFF	TGCAGCGCGGAGGACAGGGGCCGCCGCACCGGGGAGCTGTTTTTT
-	-	TRBV4-1	TRBJ2-2	17	CASSQGGRGRLTGELFF	TGCGCCAGCAGCCAAGGAGGCAGGGGACGGTTAACCGGGGAGCTGTTTTTT
many	-	TRBV6-1	TRBJ1-2	14	CASTKPPEVYGYTF	TGTGCCAGCACCAAACCCCCGGAAGTCTATGGCTACACCTTC
-	-	TRBV28	TRBJ2-1	17	CASSLDEGTRRGNEQFF	TGTGCCAGCAGTTTAGATGAAGGGACACGGAGAGGCAATGAGCAGTTCTTC
many	-	TRBV20-1	TRBJ1-1	14	CSAPWGGADTEAFF	TGCAGTGCCCCCTGGGGTGGGGCGGACACTGAAGCTTTCTTT
-	TRBD1	TRBV12-3/TRBV12-4	TRBJ1-2	15	CASSRARTGNYGYTF	TGTGCCAGCAGCCGGGCCCGGACAGGGAACTATGGCTACACCTTC
few	TRBD1	TRBV11-2	TRBJ1-6	15	CASSQGTVYNSPLHF	TGTGCCAGCAGCCAGGGGACAGTCTATAATTCACCCCTCCACTTT
-	TRBD2	TRBV6-5	TRBJ2-5	20	CASSYSVELGTSAKQETQYF	TGTGCCAGCAGTTACTCCGTGGAACTAGGGACTAGCGCTAAACAAGAGACCCAGTACTTC
-	-	TRBV2	TRBJ2-2	16	CASSEDWGEVTGELFF	TGTGCCAGCAGTGAAGACTGGGGGGAGGTTACCGGGGAGCTGTTTTTT
few	-	TRBV27	TRBJ2-7	13	CASSPQTAYEQYF	TGTGCCAGCAGTCCTCAGACAGCCTACGAGCAGTACTTC
few	-	TRBV7-2	TRBJ2-7	19	CASSPSLGHPNSRSYEQYF	TGTGCCAGCAGCCCCTCTCTGGGACACCCAAATTCCCGCTCCTACGAGCAGTACTTC
few	TRBD1	TRBV6-1	TRBJ1-6	14	CASSRDRDDSPLHF	TGTGCCAGCAGTAGGGACAGAGACGATTCACCCCTCCACTTT
-	-	TRBV6-5	TRBJ2-4	12	CASSYGENIQYF	TGTGCCAGCAGTTACGGCGAAAACATTCAGTACTTC
-	-	TRBV12-3/TRBV12-4	TRBJ2-7	15	CASSFGFEGTNEQYF	TGTGCCAGCAGTTTCGGATTCGAGGGTACCAACGAGCAGTACTTC
-	TRBD1	TRBV18	TRBJ1-2	14	CASSRIRDSYGYTF	TGTGCCAGCTCACGAATCCGGGACAGCTATGGCTACACCTTC
few	-	TRBV6-7	TRBJ1-2	16	CASNLRQRPFPYGYTF	TGTGCCAGCAATCTACGACAGCGCCCTTTTCCCTATGGCTACACCTTC
many	TRBD1	TRBV5-1	TRBJ1-1	13	CASSWDSNTEAFF	TGTGCCAGCAGTTGGGACAGTAACACTGAAGCTTTCTTT
-	-	TRBV7-9	TRBJ2-5	14	CASSLGSYQETQYF	TGTGCCAGCAGCTTAGGAAGCTACCAAGAGACCCAGTACTTC
few	TRBD1	TRBV24-1	TRBJ1-2	13	CATSDRTGGGYTF	TGTGCCACCAGTGACCGGACAGGCGGGGGCTACACCTTC
-	TRBD1	TRBV5-1	TRBJ1-4	14	CASSRTGSDKKLFF	TGCGCCAGCAGCAGGACAGGGAGTGACAAAAAACTGTTTTTT
-	TRBD1	TRBV6-9	TRBJ2-7	15	CASRETGPFSYEQYF	TGCGCCAGCAGAGAGACAGGGCCCTTTTCCTACGAGCAGTACTTC
-	-	TRBV5-1	TRBJ1-1	16	CASSLSFPGPNTEAFF	TGCGCCAGCAGCTTGTCCTTTCCAGGGCCGAACACTGAAGCTTTCTTT
few	-	TRBV6-1	TRBJ1-2	13	CASESFAGRGYTF	TGTGCCAGCGAGTCGTTCGCCGGGCGGGGCTACACCTTC